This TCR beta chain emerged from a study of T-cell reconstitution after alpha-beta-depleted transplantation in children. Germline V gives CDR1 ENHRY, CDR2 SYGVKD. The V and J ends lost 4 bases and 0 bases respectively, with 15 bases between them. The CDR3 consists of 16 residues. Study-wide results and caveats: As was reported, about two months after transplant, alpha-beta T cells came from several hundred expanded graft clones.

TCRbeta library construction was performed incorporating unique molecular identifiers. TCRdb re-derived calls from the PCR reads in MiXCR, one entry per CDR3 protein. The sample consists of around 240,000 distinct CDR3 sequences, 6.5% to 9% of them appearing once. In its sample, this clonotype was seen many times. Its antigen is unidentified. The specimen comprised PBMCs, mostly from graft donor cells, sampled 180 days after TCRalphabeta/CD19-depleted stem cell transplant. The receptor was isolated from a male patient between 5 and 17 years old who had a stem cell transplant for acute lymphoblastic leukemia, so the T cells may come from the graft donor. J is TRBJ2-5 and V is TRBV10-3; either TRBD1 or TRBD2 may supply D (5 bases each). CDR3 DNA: TGTGCCATCAGTGGGGGACGGAACGAGTACCAAGAGACCCAGTACTTC. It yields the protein CAISGGRNEYQETQYF.